The following is a TCR beta chain sequence with its context. Its antigen is unidentified. This record comes from a study of cytomegalovirus exposure and HLA in healthy donors. Study results and caveats: As a later analysis showed, several of the most significant clusters appeared to be linked to common viral pathogens. In an earlier analysis, in some 540 donors, most V segments appeared productive either ~87% or ~30% of the time.

Trimming removed 5 bases from V and 3 bases from J, with 15 bases in between. CDR3 length equals 14 residues. Germline V gives CDR1 SGHDT, CDR2 YYEEEE. 13 Jbeta primers and 60 Vbeta primers were used for the PCR. Some clones are missing from TCRdb's copy, which holds only in-frame ones; the method was immunoSEQ multiplex PCR. The sample includes roughly 110,000 clones, around 80% of them seen just once. The rearrangement uses TRBV5-6 and TRBJ2-7; possible D gene TRBD1, 6 bases. The clonotype originates from a man aged 35-49 years in good health and CMV-seronegative. Input material: PBMCs. The CDR3 sequence is CASSPGTPGYEQYF. In DNA, the CDR3 is TGTGCCAGCAGTCCCGGGACACCAGGCTACGAGCAGTACTTC. Combining the CDR3 with reference TRBV5-6 and TRBJ2-7 gives the whole variable domain DAGVTQSPTHLIKTRGQQVTLRCSPKSGHDTVSWYQQALGQGPQFIFQYYEEEERQRGNFPDRFSGHQFPNYSSELNVNALLLGDSALYLCASSPGTPGYEQYFGPGTRLTVT.